These 4 T cell receptor beta chains were all obtained from the same sample, sequenced in a study of CD8 T cells in Susac syndrome. Reverse transcription of about 0.45 to 1 ug RNA was carried out with random hexamers. TCRdb re-analysed the immunoSEQ multiplex PCR reads in MiXCR, keeping a single row per CDR3 protein. The sample includes 77,000 or so distinct CDR3 sequences, approximately 94% of them seen just once. Sequencing was performed on CD8+ T cells from PBMCs. The receptors were sampled from a human donor with multiple sclerosis.

This rearrangement joins TRBV29-1 to TRBJ2-1; possibly TRBD1 for D (6 bases). The length of the CDR3 is 11 residues. V was clipped by 7 bases and J by 7 bases, with 11 bases between them. The V gene's germline CDR1 is SQVTM and CDR2 ANQGSEA. The CDR3 reads CSGTGLNEQFF. The CDR3 region has the DNA TGCAGCGGTACAGGGTTGAATGAGCAGTTCTTC.

The chain is built from TRBV18 and TRBJ2-7, with D possibly being TRBD1 (5 bases). Germline CDR1 KGHSH, CDR2 LQKENI. CDR3 size: 14 residues. Trimming took 2 bases from V and 2 from J, leaving 10 bases between them. DNA for the CDR3: TGTGCCAGCTCACCAGGAAGGGGCCCCTACGAGCAGTACTTC. Residues: CASSPGRGPYEQYF.

The chain recombines TRBV29-1 with TRBJ2-7, with 8 bases that match TRBD1. This CDR3 has 14 amino acids. The V gene's germline CDR1 is SQVTM and CDR2 ANQGSEA. With V trimmed by 6 bases and J by 0 bases, 7 bases remained unmatched. CDR3: CSVAGTGVSYEQYF. CDR3 bases: TGCAGCGTAGCCGGGACAGGCGTCTCCTACGAGCAGTACTTC.

This clonotype showed up just once. This chain connects TRBV5-4 to TRBJ2-5, with a tentative D call TRBD2 (6 bases). The CDR3 extends over 15 amino acids. CDR1 is SGHNT and CDR2 is YYREEE in the germline V gene (reference sequence). V lost 5 bases and J 2 bases, leaving 16 bases between the germline ends. The CDR3 reads CASSLTLAQQETQYF. As DNA, the CDR3 is TGTGCCAGCAGTCTTACCCTAGCGCAGCAAGAGACCCAGTACTTC. Combining the CDR3 with reference TRBV5-4 and TRBJ2-5 gives the whole variable domain ETGVTQSPTHLIKTRGQQVTLRCSSQSGHNTVSWYQQALGQGPQFIFQYYREEENGRGNFPPRFSGLQFPNYSSELNVNALELDDSALYLCASSLTLAQQETQYFGPGTRLLVL.